This entry is about one TCR beta chain. RNA extraction was followed by reverse transcription into cDNA, which acted as the sequencing template. Generated by immunoSEQ multiplex PCR, the TCRdb table keeps only in-frame clones and is missing some. The sample consists of around 150,000 clones, roughly four fifths of them appearing once. CDR1 is SGHNT and CDR2 is YENEEA in the germline V gene. The CDR3 spans 14 residues. V was clipped by 3 bases and J by 5 bases, with 13 bases between them. This sample was taken from a study of CD8+ T cells in alopecia areata. Sample treatment: oral pan-JAK inhibitor, 5-10 mg twice daily. The study team obtained lesional scalp punch biopsies and peripheral blood from alopecia areata patients.

The receptor's source is a human donor with alopecia areata. This chain uses TRBV11-3 with TRBJ2-5; a weak D match, TRBD2 (7 bases). Sample: CD8+ T cells sorted from blood, taken at week 4, from a patient treated with tofacitinib. The CDR3 DNA reads TGTGCCAGCAGCTTGGAACAGGGAGGGGAGACCCAGTACTTC. As protein: CASSLEQGGETQYF.